The rows below give T cell receptor beta chains drawn from one sample of a study of cytomegalovirus exposure and HLA in healthy donors. Only in-frame clones appear in the TCRdb table, and some are missing; sequencing was by immunoSEQ multiplex PCR. The sample comprises about 140,000 clones, 80% of which are singletons, and roughly 2% rests with the top ten. The source material was PBMCs. The receptors were gathered from a man under 40 in good health and CMV-seronegative. CDR3s include the opening cysteine and the closing phenylalanine or tryptophan. The D gene is left open where the match is weak.

j_call v_call d_call cdr3_nt cdr3_aa
TRBJ2-7 TRBV7-9 - TGTGCCAGCAGCCCTGGGCGAGGGGGCGCGGGGATTTCCTACGAGCAGTACTTC CASSPGRGGAGISYEQYF
TRBJ2-5 TRBV6-1 TRBD1 TGTGCCACGTACCGGGACAGGGGCCGAGAGACCCAGTACTTC CATYRDRGRETQYF
TRBJ2-7 TRBV19 TRBD2 TGTGCCAGTGGTGAGACTAGCTTAAACGAGCAGTACTTC CASGETSLNEQYF
TRBJ2-7 TRBV5-1 TRBD1 TGCGCCAGCAGCATACGGACAGGCCTTTACGAGCAGTACTTC CASSIRTGLYEQYF
TRBJ2-7 TRBV6-1 - TGTGCCAGCAGTAGCAAACTAACCGGCACCTACGAGCAGTACTTC CASSSKLTGTYEQYF
TRBJ2-7 TRBV18 - TGTGCCAGCTCACCAGCAGGAAATGGCGAGCAGTACTTC CASSPAGNGEQYF
TRBJ1-5 TRBV28 - TGTGCCAGCAGTGCATCAGTGAAGCCCCAGCATTTT CASSASVKPQHF
TRBJ1-3 TRBV6-6 - TGTGCCAGCAGTTACCCAGACAGGATCTCTGGAAACACCATATATTTT CASSYPDRISGNTIYF
TRBJ2-1 TRBV7-3 TRBD2 TGTGCCAGCAGCTTACATGGGACTAGCGGGAGTCCCCACCATGAGCAGTTCTTC CASSLHGTSGSPHHEQFF
TRBJ1-2 TRBV9 - TGTGCCAGCAGCGTAGTCGGGGAGGAAAATGGCTACACCTTC CASSVVGEENGYTF